This T cell receptor (beta chain) stems from a study of OX40 agonist ivuxolimab in advanced cancers. Across the whole study: Ivuxolimab is an agonistic anti-OX40 (CD134) antibody, and patients were treated with it. Hepatocellular carcinoma, melanoma, renal cell or head and neck cancer occurred in dose-escalation patients. Broader study findings: Among expanded peripheral T cells, antigen specificity went undetermined.

As regards this clone: What it recognizes is unknown.

Produced via immunoSEQ multiplex PCR; TCRdb's table is partial and in-frame only. The table shows about 76,000 clones, with roughly 89% occurring only once. The receptor's source is an adult with an advanced solid tumor such as melanoma, head and neck, liver or kidney cancer. The sequenced sample was CD4+ or CD8+ T cells sorted from blood, obtained in a trial of the OX40 agonist ivuxolimab.

In DNA, the CDR3 is TGTGCTAGTGGTTTGGTCTGGCTAGCGGGAGATCGGAGCTCCTACAATGAGCAGTTCTTC. Its protein product is CASGLVWLAGDRSSYNEQFF. The chain carries TRBV12-5 and TRBJ2-1; 10 bases line up with TRBD2. The V segment lost 0 bases and the J segment 0 bases; nucleotides outside the gene matches: 11. Germline V gives CDR1 LGHNT, CDR2 FRNRAP. The CDR3 is 20 amino acids.